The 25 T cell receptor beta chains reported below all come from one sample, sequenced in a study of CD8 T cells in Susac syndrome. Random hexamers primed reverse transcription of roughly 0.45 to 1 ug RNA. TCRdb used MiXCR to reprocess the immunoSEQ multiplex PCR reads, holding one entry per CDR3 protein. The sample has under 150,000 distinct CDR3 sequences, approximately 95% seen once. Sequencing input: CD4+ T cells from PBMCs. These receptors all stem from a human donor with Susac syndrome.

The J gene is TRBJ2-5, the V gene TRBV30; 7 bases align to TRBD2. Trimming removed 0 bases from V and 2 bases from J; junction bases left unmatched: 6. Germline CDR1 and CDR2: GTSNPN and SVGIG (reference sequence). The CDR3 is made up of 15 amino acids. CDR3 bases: TGTGCCTGGAGTGTAAAGCGGGGTGCTCAAGAGACCCAGTACTTC. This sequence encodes CAWSVKRGAQETQYF.

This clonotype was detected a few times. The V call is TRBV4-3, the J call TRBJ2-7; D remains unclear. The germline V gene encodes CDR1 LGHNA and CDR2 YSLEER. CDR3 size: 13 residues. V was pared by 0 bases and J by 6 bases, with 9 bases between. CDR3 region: CASSQDGPGEQYF. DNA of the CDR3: TGCGCCAGCAGCCAAGATGGGCCAGGCGAGCAGTACTTC.

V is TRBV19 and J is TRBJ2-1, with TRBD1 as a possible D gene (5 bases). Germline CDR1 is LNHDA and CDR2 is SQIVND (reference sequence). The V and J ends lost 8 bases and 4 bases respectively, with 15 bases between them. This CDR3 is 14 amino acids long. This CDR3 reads CASGVRVDYNEQFF. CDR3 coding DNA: TGTGCCAGTGGCGTCAGGGTAGATTACAATGAGCAGTTCTTC.

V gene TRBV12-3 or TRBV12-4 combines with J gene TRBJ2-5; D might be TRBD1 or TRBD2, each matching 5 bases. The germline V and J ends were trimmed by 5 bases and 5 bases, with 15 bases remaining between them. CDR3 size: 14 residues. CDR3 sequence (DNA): TGTGCCAGCAGTAACACCGGGGCCCGGGAGACCCAGTACTTC. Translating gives CASSNTGARETQYF.

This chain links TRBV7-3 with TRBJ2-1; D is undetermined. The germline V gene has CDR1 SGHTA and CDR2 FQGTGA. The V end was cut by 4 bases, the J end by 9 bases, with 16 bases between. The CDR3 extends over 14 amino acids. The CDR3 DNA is TGTGCCAGCAGCTCCCACAACGGAGAGCGTGAGCAGTTCTTC. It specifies CASSSHNGEREQFF.

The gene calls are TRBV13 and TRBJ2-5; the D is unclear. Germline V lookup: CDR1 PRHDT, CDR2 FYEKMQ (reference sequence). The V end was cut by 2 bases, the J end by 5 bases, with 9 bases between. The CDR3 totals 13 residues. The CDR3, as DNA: TGTGCCAGCAGCTTACGCAGGACGGAGACCCAGTACTTC. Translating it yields CASSLRRTETQYF.

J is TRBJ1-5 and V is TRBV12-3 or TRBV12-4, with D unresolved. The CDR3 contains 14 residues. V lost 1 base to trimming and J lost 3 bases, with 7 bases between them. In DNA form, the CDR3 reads TGTGCCAGCAGTTTAGGGCCGCTCAATCAGCCCCAGCATTTT. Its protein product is CASSLGPLNQPQHF.

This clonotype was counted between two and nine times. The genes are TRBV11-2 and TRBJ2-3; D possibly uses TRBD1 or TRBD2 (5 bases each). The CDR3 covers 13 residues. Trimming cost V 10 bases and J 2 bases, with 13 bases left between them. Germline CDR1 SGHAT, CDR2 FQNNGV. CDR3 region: CATGAGYTDTQYF. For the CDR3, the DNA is TGTGCCACCGGGGCTGGATACACAGATACGCAGTATTTT.

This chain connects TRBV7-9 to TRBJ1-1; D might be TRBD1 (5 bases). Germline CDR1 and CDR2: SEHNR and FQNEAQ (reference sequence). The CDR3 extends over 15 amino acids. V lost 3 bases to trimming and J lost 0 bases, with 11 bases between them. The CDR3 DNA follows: TGTGCCAGCAGCTTTGGCGGGGGACTGAACACTGAAGCTTTCTTT. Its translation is CASSFGGGLNTEAFF.

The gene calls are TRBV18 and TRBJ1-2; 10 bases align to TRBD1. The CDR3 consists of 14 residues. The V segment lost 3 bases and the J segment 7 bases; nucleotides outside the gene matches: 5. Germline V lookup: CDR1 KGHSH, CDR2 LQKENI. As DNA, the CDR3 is TGTGCCAGCTCACCGGACAGGGGGGTACCTGGCTACACCTTC. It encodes CASSPDRGVPGYTF.

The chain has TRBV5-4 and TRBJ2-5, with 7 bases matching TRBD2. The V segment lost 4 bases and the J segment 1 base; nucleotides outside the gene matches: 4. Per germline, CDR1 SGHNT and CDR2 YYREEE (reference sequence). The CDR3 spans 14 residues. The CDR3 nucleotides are TGTGCCAGCAGCGAGGGACTATCCCAAGAGACCCAGTACTTC. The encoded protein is CASSEGLSQETQYF.

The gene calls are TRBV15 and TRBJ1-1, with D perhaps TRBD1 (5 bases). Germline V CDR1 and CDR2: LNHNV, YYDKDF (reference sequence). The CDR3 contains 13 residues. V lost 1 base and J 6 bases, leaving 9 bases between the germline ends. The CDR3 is CATSRAWDAEAFF. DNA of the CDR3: TGTGCCACCAGCAGAGCATGGGACGCTGAAGCTTTCTTT. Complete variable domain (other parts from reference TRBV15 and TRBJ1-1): DAMVIQNPRYQVTQFGKPVTLSCSQTLNHNVMYWYQQKSSQAPKLLFHYYDKDFNNEADTPDNFQSRRPNTSFCFLDIRSPGLGDTAMYLCATSRAWDAEAFFGQGTRLTVV.

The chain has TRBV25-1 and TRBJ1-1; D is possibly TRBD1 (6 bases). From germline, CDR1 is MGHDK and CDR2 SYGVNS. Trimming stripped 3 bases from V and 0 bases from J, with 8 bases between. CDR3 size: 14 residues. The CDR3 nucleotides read TGTGCCAGCAGTGACGGACAGATGAACACTGAAGCTTTCTTT. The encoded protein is CASSDGQMNTEAFF.

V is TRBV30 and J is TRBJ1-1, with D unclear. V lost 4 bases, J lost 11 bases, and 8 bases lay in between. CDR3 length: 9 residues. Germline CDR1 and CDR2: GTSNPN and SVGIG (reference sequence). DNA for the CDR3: TGTGCCTGGACCCCGGGGGCTTTCTTT. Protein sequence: CAWTPGAFF. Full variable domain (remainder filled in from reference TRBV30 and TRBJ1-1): SQTIHQWPATLVQPVGSPLSLECTVEGTSNPNLYWYRQAAGRGLQLLFYSVGIGQISSEVPQNLSASRPQDRQFILSSKKLLLSDSGFYLCAWTPGAFFGQGTRLTVV.

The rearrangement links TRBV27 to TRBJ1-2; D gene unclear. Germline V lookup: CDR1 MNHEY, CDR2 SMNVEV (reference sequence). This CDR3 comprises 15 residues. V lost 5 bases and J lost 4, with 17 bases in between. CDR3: CASSTQDLGGYGYTF. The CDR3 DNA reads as TGTGCCAGCAGTACCCAGGACTTGGGAGGCTATGGCTACACCTTC.

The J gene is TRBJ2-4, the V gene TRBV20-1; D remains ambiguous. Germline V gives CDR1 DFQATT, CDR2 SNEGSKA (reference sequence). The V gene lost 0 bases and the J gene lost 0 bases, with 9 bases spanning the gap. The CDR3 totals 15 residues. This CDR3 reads CSARDRVRAKNIQYF. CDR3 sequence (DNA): TGCAGTGCTAGAGATCGAGTTAGAGCCAAAAACATTCAGTACTTC.

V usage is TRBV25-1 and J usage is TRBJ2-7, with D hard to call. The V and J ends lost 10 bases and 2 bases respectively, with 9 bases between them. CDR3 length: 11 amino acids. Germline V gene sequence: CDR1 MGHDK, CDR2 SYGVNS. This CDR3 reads CATSSPYEQYF. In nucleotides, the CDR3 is TGTGCCACCTCCTCCCCCTACGAGCAGTACTTC.

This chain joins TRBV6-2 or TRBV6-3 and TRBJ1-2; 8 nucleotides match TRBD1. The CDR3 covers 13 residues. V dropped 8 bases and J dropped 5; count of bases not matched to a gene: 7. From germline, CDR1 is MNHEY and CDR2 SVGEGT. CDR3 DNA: TGTGCCAGCGACCGGACAGGGCGGTATGGCTACACCTTC. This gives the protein CASDRTGRYGYTF.

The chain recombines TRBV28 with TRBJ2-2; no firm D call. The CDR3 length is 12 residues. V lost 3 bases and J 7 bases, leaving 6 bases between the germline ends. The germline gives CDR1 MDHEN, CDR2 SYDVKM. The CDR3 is CASSLALGELFF. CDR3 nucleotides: TGTGCCAGCAGTTTGGCCCTCGGGGAGCTGTTTTTT.

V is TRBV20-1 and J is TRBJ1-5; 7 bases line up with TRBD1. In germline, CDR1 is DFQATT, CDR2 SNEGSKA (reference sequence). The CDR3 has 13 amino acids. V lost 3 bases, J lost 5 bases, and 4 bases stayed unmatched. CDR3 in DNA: TGCAGTGCTAGGAGACAGGGATATCAGCCCCAGCATTTT. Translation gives CSARRQGYQPQHF.

CDR3 region: CASSPFDVGGYTF. CDR3 coding DNA: TGTGCCAGCAGCCCCTTCGACGTGGGGGGCTACACCTTC. The chain employs TRBV14 and TRBJ1-2; D gene uncertain. Germline V lookup: CDR1 SGHDN, CDR2 FVKESK. The CDR3 length is 13 residues. Trimming removed 4 bases at V and 8 bases at J, with 14 bases between.

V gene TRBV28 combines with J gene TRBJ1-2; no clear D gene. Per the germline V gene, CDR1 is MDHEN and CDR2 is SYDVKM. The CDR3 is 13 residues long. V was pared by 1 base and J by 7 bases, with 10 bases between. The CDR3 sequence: CASSLSVASGYTF. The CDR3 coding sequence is TGTGCCAGCAGTTTATCAGTAGCTAGTGGCTACACCTTC.

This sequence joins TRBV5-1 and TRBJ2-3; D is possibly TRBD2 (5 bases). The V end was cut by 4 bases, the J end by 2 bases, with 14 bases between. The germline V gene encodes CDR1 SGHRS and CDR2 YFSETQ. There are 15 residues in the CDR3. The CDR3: CASSLLGRITDTQYF. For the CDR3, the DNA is TGCGCCAGCAGCCTACTAGGACGAATCACAGATACGCAGTATTTT.

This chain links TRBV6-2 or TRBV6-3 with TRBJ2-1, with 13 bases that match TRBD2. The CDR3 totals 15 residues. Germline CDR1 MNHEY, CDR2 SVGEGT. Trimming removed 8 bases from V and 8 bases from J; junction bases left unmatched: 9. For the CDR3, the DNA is TGTGCCAGCCGACTAGCGGGAGGACCATACGATGAGCAGTTCTTC. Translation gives CASRLAGGPYDEQFF.

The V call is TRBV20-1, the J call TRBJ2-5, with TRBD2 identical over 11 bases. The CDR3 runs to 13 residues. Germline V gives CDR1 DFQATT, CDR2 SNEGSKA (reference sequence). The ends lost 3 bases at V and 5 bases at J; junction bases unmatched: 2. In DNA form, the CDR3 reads TGCAGTGCTAGTAGCGGGGGGGCGGAGACCCAGTACTTC. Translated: CSASSGGAETQYF.